The 22 T cell receptor beta chains listed next were all sequenced from one sample in a study of cytomegalovirus exposure and HLA in healthy donors. PCR involved 60 Vbeta and 13 Jbeta primers. Method: immunoSEQ multiplex PCR; TCRdb's copy keeps in-frame clones and lacks some. The sample comprises around 200,000 clones, just under 75% of which are singletons, and approximately 2.8% rests with the top ten. Sequencing was done on a sample of PBMCs. These receptors came from a woman aged 30 to 39 in good health and CMV-seropositive.

This rearrangement joins TRBV6-5 to TRBJ1-6; D possibly corresponds to TRBD1 (5 bases). Trimming took 8 bases from V and 9 from J, leaving 11 bases between them. The CDR3 sequence is 12 residues long. Germline CDR1 MNHEY, CDR2 SVGAGI. The CDR3 loop reads CASGDGGSPLHF. The CDR3 DNA reads TGTGCCAGCGGAGACGGGGGTTCACCCCTCCACTTT.

The J gene is TRBJ2-7, the V gene TRBV28, with 7 bases fitting TRBD1. Germline loops: CDR1 MDHEN, CDR2 SYDVKM. The CDR3 loop spans 17 amino acids. V lost 5 bases, J lost 2 bases, and 15 bases stayed unmatched. DNA for the CDR3: TGTGCCAGCAGTACCCTTCATCAGGGGGTACCTACCTACGAGCAGTACTTC. It specifies CASSTLHQGVPTYEQYF.

This chain links TRBV2 with TRBJ1-3; D remains unclear. Germline CDR1 is SNHLY and CDR2 is FYNNEI. Trimming took off 3 bases at V and 4 bases at J, with 16 bases between the two ends. The CDR3 loop spans 16 amino acids. CDR3: CASSDPVRRRGNTIYF. CDR3 coding DNA: TGTGCCAGCAGTGACCCCGTGCGGCGGCGCGGAAACACCATATATTTT.

The sample holds one count of this clone. The rearrangement uses TRBV28 and TRBJ1-1; TRBD1 agrees at 10 bases. The CDR3 covers 15 residues. The junction had 13 bases not matched to a gene; V was cut back by 4 bases and J by 11 bases. Germline values: CDR1 MDHEN, CDR2 SYDVKM. Here the CDR3 DNA reads TGTGCCAGCAGTTCAACCGGGACAGGGGCAATTGAGGCTTTCTTT. This gives the protein CASSSTGTGAIEAFF.

CDR3 sequence: CASSLFVDNEQFF. The CDR3 DNA follows: TGTGCCAGCAGTTTATTCGTAGACAATGAGCAGTTCTTC. The chain recombines TRBV27 with TRBJ2-1; D ambiguous. V lost 1 base, J lost 5 bases, and 6 bases lay in between. CDR1 and CDR2 (germline): MNHEY, SMNVEV (reference sequence). The CDR3 loop spans 13 amino acids.

This clone was observed a handful of times. The chain has TRBV18 and TRBJ1-1; no firm D call. The CDR3 has 13 amino acids. The V end lost 1 base, the J end lost 4 bases, and 7 bases lay between the germline ends. In germline, CDR1 is KGHSH, CDR2 LQKENI. The CDR3 reads CASSPQRGTEAFF. The CDR3 nucleotides are TGTGCCAGCTCACCACAACGGGGCACTGAAGCTTTCTTT.

The chain has TRBV19 and TRBJ1-1; D is possibly TRBD1 (5 bases). Germline CDR1 is LNHDA and CDR2 is SQIVND (reference sequence). The V end lost 1 base, the J end lost 4 bases, and 13 bases lay between the germline ends. This CDR3 spans 15 amino acids. CDR3 region: CASSIGWGMGTEAFF. CDR3 nucleotide sequence: TGTGCCAGTAGTATAGGATGGGGCATGGGCACTGAAGCTTTCTTT.

This clone was observed a handful of times. The CDR3 here is CASSQDRAGHFYEQYF. The CDR3 DNA reads as TGCGCCAGCAGCCAAGATCGGGCGGGGCATTTCTACGAGCAGTACTTC. V is TRBV4-1 and J is TRBJ2-7, with a weak D call TRBD2 (6 bases). V was pared by 0 bases and J by 3 bases, with 15 bases between. The CDR3 is made up of 16 amino acids. Germline lookup yields CDR1 MGHRA and CDR2 YSYEKL.

This sequence joins TRBV7-2 and TRBJ2-2; TRBD1 matches at 7 bases. V shed 6 bases, J shed 4 bases, and the junction held 11 bases outside the gene matches. The CDR3 is made up of 16 amino acids. CDR1 is SGHTA, CDR2 FQGNSA, per germline. The CDR3 protein is CASRRQGQVVTGELFF. The CDR3 nucleotides are TGTGCCAGCAGGCGCCAAGGACAGGTTGTCACCGGGGAGCTGTTTTTT. The full variable domain, its missing parts supplied by reference TRBV7-2 and TRBJ2-2, is GAGVSQSPSNKVTEKGKDVELRCDPISGHTALYWYRQSLGQGLEFLIYFQGNSAPDKSGLPSDRFSAERTGGSVSTLTIQRTQQEDSAVYLCASRRQGQVVTGELFFGEGSRLTVL.

The V gene is TRBV27, the J gene TRBJ2-7, with 9 positions matching TRBD1. The trim removed 5 bases at V and 0 bases at J, leaving 5 bases unmatched. Germline V gene data show CDR1 as MNHEY and CDR2 as SMNVEV (reference sequence). The CDR3 sequence is 15 residues long. DNA of the CDR3: TGTGCCAGCAGTCCCGGACAGGGGCCCTCCTACGAGCAGTACTTC. Amino acid sequence: CASSPGQGPSYEQYF.

This chain joins TRBV18 and TRBJ1-1; TRBD1 matches at 10 bases. Trimming cost V 2 bases and J 0 bases; bases outside gene matches: 3. This CDR3 region has 16 residues. CDR1 is KGHSH, CDR2 LQKENI, per germline. As DNA, the CDR3 is TGTGCCAGCTCACCAACGGGACAGGGGTTGAACACTGAAGCTTTCTTT. This sequence encodes CASSPTGQGLNTEAFF.

Only one count was recorded for this clone. This sequence joins TRBV28 and TRBJ1-1, with no clear D. The V end was cut by 10 bases, the J end by 1 base, with 13 bases between. This CDR3 is built from 13 residues. Germline CDR1 reads MDHEN; CDR2 reads SYDVKM. As DNA, the CDR3 is TGTGCCACCCTTAAACCGGGGAACACTGAAGCTTTCTTT. It translates to CATLKPGNTEAFF. The full variable domain, with the rest looked up from reference TRBV28 and TRBJ1-1, is DVKVTQSSRYLVKRTGEKVFLECVQDMDHENMFWYRQDPGLGLRLIYFSYDVKMKEKGDIPEGYSVSREKKERFSLILESASTNQTSMYLCATLKPGNTEAFFGQGTRLTVV.

This clone has only a few counts. V usage is TRBV7-2 and J usage is TRBJ1-4; 11 nucleotides agree with TRBD1. The V gene's germline CDR1 is SGHTA and CDR2 FQGNSA. V was pared by 5 bases and J by 8 bases, with 4 bases of the junction left unmatched. The CDR3 is 14 amino acids. Here the CDR3 DNA reads TGTGCCAGCAGCCAGGACAGGGGGCGAGAAAAACTGTTTTTT. Amino acid sequence: CASSQDRGREKLFF. Full variable domain (missing parts from reference TRBV7-2 and TRBJ1-4): GAGVSQSPSNKVTEKGKDVELRCDPISGHTALYWYRQSLGQGLEFLIYFQGNSAPDKSGLPSDRFSAERTGGSVSTLTIQRTQQEDSAVYLCASSQDRGREKLFFGSGTQLSVL.

Notes on this clone: The same CDR3 is also encoded by other DNA sequences in this sample. The V and J genes are TRBV28 and TRBJ1-5; D is unclear. Trimming stripped 5 bases from V and 0 bases from J, with 8 bases between. Germline CDR1 reads MDHEN; CDR2 reads SYDVKM. This CDR3 spans 14 amino acids. CDR3 sequence reads: CASSLSYSNQPQHF. The CDR3 nucleotides read TGTGCCAGCAGTCTGTCGTATAGCAATCAGCCCCAGCATTTT.

The V gene is TRBV29-1, the J gene TRBJ2-7, with TRBD1 identical over 8 bases. This CDR3 spans 12 amino acids. V lost 6 bases, J lost 3 bases, and 4 bases stayed unmatched. From germline, CDR1 is SQVTM and CDR2 ANQGSEA. CDR3 nucleotide sequence: TGCAGCGTCCGGGACAGGCTCTACGAGCAGTACTTC. Translation gives CSVRDRLYEQYF.

The chain joins TRBV6-1 to TRBJ2-5; D gene uncertain. The tail of the sequence fits TRBJ2-7 better, so the J call may be wrong. The CDR3 consists of 13 residues. Germline V gene lookup returns CDR1 MNHNS and CDR2 SASEGT. The CDR3 sequence is CASSKEAAYEQYF. DNA of the CDR3: TGTGCCAGCTCGAAAGAGGCCGCCTACGAGCAGTACTTC.

This sequence joins TRBV2 and TRBJ1-3; D is perhaps TRBD1 (5 bases). CDR1 is SNHLY and CDR2 is FYNNEI in the germline V gene. CDR3 size: 15 residues. With 4 bases removed from V and 0 bases from J, the gap between germline ends came to 10 bases. The CDR3 sequence: CASSADSYSGNTIYF. CDR3 DNA sequence: TGTGCCAGCAGTGCTGACAGTTACTCTGGAAACACCATATATTTT.

This chain links TRBV5-4 with TRBJ1-4; tentatively, D is TRBD1 (5 bases). This CDR3 is built from 15 residues. Germline assignment: CDR1 SGHNT and CDR2 YYREEE (reference sequence). V was trimmed by 1 base and J by 3 bases, leaving 10 bases between them. CDR3 loop: CASSLWAGPNEKLFF. CDR3 nucleotide sequence: TGTGCCAGCAGCTTGTGGGCAGGGCCTAATGAAAAACTGTTTTTT.

This clone was counted a few times. V is TRBV28 and J is TRBJ2-1, with TRBD1 as a possible D gene (6 bases). This CDR3 has 15 amino acids. The V gene's germline CDR1 is MDHEN and CDR2 SYDVKM. Trimming pared 6 bases from V and 8 bases from J, leaving 20 bases between. The CDR3 region has the DNA TGTGCCAGCAGACAGGGAAGAAGTCGTCTGGATGAGCAGTTCTTC. Its translation: CASRQGRSRLDEQFF.

The chain has TRBV7-9 and TRBJ2-3; D gene ambiguous. V lost 5 bases to trimming and J lost 0 bases, with 15 bases between them. The length of the CDR3 is 16 residues. Germline values: CDR1 SEHNR, CDR2 FQNEAQ (reference sequence). Here the CDR3 reads CASSPRTPFSTDTQYF. The CDR3 DNA sequence: TGTGCCAGCAGCCCACGTACTCCCTTTAGCACAGATACGCAGTATTTT.

This clone was seen a few times. As DNA, the CDR3 is TGTGCCAGCAGTACAGGGGGCGCGCCTGAAGCTTTCTTT. Amino acids: CASSTGGAPEAFF. The chain is built from TRBV27 and TRBJ1-1; 9 nucleotides agree with TRBD1. The CDR3 has 13 amino acids. V lost 5 bases and J lost 6; bases outside the gene matches: 4. Germline lookup yields CDR1 MNHEY and CDR2 SMNVEV (reference sequence).

This chain links TRBV5-6 with TRBJ1-1; TRBD1 agrees at 7 bases. This CDR3 region has 14 residues. The germline CDR1 and CDR2 sequences are SGHDT and YYEEEE. Germline trimming cut 5 bases from V and 0 bases from J; bases unmatched to any gene: 4. The CDR3 protein is CASRQGQLNTEAFF. CDR3 nucleotides: TGTGCCAGCAGGCAGGGACAGTTGAACACTGAAGCTTTCTTT.